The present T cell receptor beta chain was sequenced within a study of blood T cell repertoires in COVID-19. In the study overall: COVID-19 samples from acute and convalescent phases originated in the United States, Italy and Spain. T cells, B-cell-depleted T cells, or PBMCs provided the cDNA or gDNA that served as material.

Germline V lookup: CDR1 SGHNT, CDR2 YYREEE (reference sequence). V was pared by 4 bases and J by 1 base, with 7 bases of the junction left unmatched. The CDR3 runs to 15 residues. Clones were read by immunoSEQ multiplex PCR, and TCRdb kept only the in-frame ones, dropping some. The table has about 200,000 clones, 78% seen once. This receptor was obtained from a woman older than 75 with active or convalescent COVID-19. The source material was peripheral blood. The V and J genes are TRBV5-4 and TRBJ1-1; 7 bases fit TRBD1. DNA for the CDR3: TGTGCCAGCAGCAGAACCGGGACAGAGAACACTGAAGCTTTCTTT. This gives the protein CASSRTGTENTEAFF.